This T cell receptor (beta chain) was identified during a study of blood T cell repertoires in COVID-19. Study overall: The study drew acute and convalescent COVID-19 samples from the United States, Italy and Spain. T cells, B-cell-depleted T cells, or PBMCs supplied cDNA or gDNA.

There are 17 residues in the CDR3. In germline, CDR1 is LNHDA, CDR2 SQIVND (reference sequence). With 4 bases clipped from V and 2 bases from J, the junction kept 10 bases outside the gene matches. Cohorts were based on clinical histories the participants reported. Data came from immunoSEQ multiplex PCR; TCRdb stores just in-frame clones and leaves some out. Found here are some 220,000 clones, about 86% of them singletons; the top ten hold over 3%. This TCR derives from a woman between 45 and 65 years old in a cohort exposed to, infected with or recovered from COVID-19 (not recorded which). Sample: PBMCs or T cells enriched from blood (not recorded which). V gene TRBV19 combines with J gene TRBJ2-7; 11 nucleotides line up with TRBD2. The CDR3 DNA reads as TGTGCCAGTAGTAGGGCTAGCGGGGGGACCTATCCCTACGAGCAGTACTTC. The encoded protein is CASSRASGGTYPYEQYF.